This TCR beta chain appears in the sequencing data of a study of blood T cell repertoires in COVID-19. Overall study: Sites across the United States, Italy and Spain contributed samples from acute and convalescent COVID-19. In each case, the material was cDNA or gDNA derived from T cells, B-cell-depleted T cells, or PBMCs.

Profiled with immunoSEQ multiplex PCR; TCRdb holds only in-frame clones, not every one. The top ten hold 3.5% to 4% of the sample, which has fewer than 400,000 clones, 85% seen once. CDR3 length: 16 amino acids. Germline V gene sequence: CDR1 MNHEY, CDR2 SMNVEV (reference sequence). This TCR derives from a woman younger than 35 with acute or convalescent COVID-19. Sequencing used peripheral blood. The chain joins TRBV27 to TRBJ2-5, with 11 bases identical to TRBD2. TRBJ2-7 matches the DNA end more closely, so the J call is doubtful. The CDR3 loop reads CASSSSSGRAPYEQYF. CDR3 bases: TGTGCCAGCAGCTCAAGTAGCGGGAGGGCCCCCTACGAGCAGTACTTC.